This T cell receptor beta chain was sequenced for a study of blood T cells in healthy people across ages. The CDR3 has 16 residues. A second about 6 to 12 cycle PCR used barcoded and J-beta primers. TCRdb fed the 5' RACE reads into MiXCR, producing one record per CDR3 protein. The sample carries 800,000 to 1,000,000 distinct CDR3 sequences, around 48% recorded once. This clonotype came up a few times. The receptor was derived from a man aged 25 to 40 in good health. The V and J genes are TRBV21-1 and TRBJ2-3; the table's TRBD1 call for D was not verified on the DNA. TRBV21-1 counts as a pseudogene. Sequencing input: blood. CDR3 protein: CASSRTGRGTPDTQYF. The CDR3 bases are TGTGCCAGCAGCCGAACTGGGCGGGGGACACCAGATACGCAGTATTTT.